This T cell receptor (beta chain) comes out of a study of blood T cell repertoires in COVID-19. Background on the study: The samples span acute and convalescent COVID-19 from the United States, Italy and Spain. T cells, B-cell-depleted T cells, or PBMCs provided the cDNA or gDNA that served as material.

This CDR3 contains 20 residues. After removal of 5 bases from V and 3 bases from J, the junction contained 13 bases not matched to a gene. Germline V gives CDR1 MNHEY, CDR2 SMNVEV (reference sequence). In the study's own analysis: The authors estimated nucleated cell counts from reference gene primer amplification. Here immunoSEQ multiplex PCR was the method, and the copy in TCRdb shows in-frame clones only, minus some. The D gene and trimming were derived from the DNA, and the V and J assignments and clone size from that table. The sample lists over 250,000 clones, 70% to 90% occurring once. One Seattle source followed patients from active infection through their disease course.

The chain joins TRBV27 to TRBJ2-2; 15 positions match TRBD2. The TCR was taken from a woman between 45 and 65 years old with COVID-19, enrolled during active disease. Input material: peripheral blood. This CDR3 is CASSRSGTSGRWGDTGELFF. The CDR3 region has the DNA TGTGCCAGCAGTAGATCCGGGACTAGCGGGAGGTGGGGGGACACCGGGGAGCTGTTTTTT.